This T cell receptor beta chain was retrieved from a study of post-analysis software for immune sequencing data. CDR3 length equals 13 residues. Trimming took 1 base from V and 5 from J, leaving 9 bases between them. Per germline, CDR1 SGHVS and CDR2 FQNEAQ. A note on this clonotype: Its specificity is not known.

General study results and limits: Comparison with controls showed significantly lower normalized Chao1 diversity in multiple sclerosis patients. There were several TRBV segments more frequent in patients than controls, and TRBV5-6, TRBV5-1 and TRBV20-1 were among them.

Included in the TCR beta cDNA libraries were unique molecular identifiers. TCRdb re-called the PCR reads with MiXCR, one entry per CDR3 protein. The sample includes 450,000 to 700,000 distinct CDR3 sequences, roughly two fifths of them seen just once. The TCR sequence derives from a girl aged 5 to 17 with multiple sclerosis. The V gene is TRBV7-8, the J gene TRBJ2-7; D not resolved. The sequencing input was blood. The CDR3 protein is CASSLGSRDEQYF. CDR3 DNA sequence: TGTGCCAGCAGCTTAGGTAGTAGGGACGAGCAGTACTTC.